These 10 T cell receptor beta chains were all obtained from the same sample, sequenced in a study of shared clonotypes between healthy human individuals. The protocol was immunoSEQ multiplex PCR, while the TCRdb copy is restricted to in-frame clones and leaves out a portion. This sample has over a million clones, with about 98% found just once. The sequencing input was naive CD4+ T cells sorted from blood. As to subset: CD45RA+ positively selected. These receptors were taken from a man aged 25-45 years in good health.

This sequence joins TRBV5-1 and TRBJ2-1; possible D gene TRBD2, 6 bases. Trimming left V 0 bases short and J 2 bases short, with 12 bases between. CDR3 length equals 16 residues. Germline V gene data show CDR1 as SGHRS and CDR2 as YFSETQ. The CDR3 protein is CASSLVLREPYNEQFF. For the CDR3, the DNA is TGCGCCAGCAGCTTGGTTCTTCGGGAGCCCTACAATGAGCAGTTCTTC. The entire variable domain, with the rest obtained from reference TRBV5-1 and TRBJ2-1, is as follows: KAGVTQTPRYLIKTRGQQVTLSCSPISGHRSVSWYQQTPGQGLQFLFEYFSETQRNKGNFPGRFSGRQFSNSRSEMNVSTLELGDSALYLCASSLVLREPYNEQFFGPGTRLTVL.

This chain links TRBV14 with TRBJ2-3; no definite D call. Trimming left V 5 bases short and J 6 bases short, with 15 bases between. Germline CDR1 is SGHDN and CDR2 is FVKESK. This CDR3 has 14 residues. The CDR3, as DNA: TGTGCCAGCAGCAGAAGACCCAGGCGGGATACGCAGTATTTT. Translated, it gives CASSRRPRRDTQYF.

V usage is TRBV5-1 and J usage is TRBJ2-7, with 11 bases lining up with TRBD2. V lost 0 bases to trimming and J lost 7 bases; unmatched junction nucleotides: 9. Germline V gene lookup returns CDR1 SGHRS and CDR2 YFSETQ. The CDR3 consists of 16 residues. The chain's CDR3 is CASSLDGSGRGEEQYF. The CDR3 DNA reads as TGCGCCAGCAGCTTGGATGGTAGCGGGAGGGGTGAAGAGCAGTACTTC.

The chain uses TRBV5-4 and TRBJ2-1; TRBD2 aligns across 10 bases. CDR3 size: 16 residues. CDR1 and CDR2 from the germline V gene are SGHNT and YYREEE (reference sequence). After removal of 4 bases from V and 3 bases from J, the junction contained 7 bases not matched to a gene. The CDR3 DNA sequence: TGTGCCAGCAGCGATGGACTAGCGGAGGTCTACAATGAGCAGTTCTTC. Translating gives CASSDGLAEVYNEQFF.

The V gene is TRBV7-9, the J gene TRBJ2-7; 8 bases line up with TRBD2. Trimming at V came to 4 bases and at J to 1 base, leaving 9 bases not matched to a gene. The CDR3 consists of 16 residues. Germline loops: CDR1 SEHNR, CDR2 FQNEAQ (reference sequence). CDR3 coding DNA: TGTGCCAGCAGCTCCCAAGCGGGAGTTAGGTCCTACGAGCAGTACTTC. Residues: CASSSQAGVRSYEQYF. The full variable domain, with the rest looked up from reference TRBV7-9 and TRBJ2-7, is DTGVSQNPRHKITKRGQNVTFRCDPISEHNRLYWYRQTLGQGPEFLTYFQNEAQLEKSRLLSDRFSAERPKGSFSTLEIQRTEQGDSAMYLCASSSQAGVRSYEQYFGPGTRLTVT.

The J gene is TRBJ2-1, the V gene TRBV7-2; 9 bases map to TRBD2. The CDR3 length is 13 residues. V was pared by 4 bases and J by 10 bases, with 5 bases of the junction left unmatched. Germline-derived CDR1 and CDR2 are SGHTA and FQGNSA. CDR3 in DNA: TGTGCCAGCAGCTCCAAACTAGCGGGCGAGCAGTTCTTC. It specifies CASSSKLAGEQFF.

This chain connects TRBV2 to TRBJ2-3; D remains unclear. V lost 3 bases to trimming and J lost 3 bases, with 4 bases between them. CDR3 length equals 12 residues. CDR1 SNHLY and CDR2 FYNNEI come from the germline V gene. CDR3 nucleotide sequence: TGTGCCAGCAGTGATCAGACAGATACGCAGTATTTT. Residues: CASSDQTDTQYF. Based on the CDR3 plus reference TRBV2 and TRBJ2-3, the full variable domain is EPEVTQTPSHQVTQMGQEVILRCVPISNHLYFYWYRQILGQKVEFLVSFYNNEISEKSEIFDDQFSVERPDGSNFTLKIRSTKLEDSAMYFCASSDQTDTQYFGPGTRLTVL.

The chain's CDR3 is CTSSPGTVLPEAFF. CDR3 nucleotide sequence: TGCACCAGCAGCCCTGGGACAGTCCTCCCTGAAGCTTTCTTT. The chain uses TRBV1 and TRBJ1-1; TRBD1 is taken as the D call from the table, unchecked against the DNA. TRBV1 is flagged as a pseudogene. The CDR3 is made up of 14 amino acids.

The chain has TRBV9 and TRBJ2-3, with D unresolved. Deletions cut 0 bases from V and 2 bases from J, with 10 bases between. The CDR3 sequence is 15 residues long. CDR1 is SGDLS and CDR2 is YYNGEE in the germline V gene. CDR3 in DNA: TGTGCCAGCAGCGTAGGACCAGATTACACAGATACGCAGTATTTT. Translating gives CASSVGPDYTDTQYF.

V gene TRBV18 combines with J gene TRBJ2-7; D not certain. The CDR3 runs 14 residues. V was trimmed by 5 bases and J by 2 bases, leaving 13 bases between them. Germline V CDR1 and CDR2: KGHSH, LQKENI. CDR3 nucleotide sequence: TGTGCCAGCTCAGATTCCAAGTCGGCCTACGAGCAGTACTTC. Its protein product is CASSDSKSAYEQYF.